This T cell receptor (beta chain) derives from a study of T cell repertoires in cytomegalovirus infection. Turning to the study itself: Recently identified HLA-C-restricted CMV epitopes were used, and well-studied HLA-B-restricted CMV epitopes were used as well. CMV infection plus the matching HLA type was flagged by public TCR beta signatures.

General study findings and limits: It was HLA-C-restricted CMV-specific TCR beta clonotypes that dominated the response ex vivo.

Trimming pared 4 bases from V and 7 bases from J, leaving 12 bases between. This CDR3 comprises 13 residues. From germline, CDR1 is SGHRS and CDR2 YFSETQ. In the case of this clonotype: Its antigen is unknown.

TCRdb recomputed calls from the reads with MiXCR, one row per CDR3 protein. The sample includes 300,000 to 400,000 distinct CDR3 sequences, approximately 25% of them seen just once. The sequence came from a human donor in good health (CMV status not recorded). Some clones in this sample may be carry-over from other donors' samples. J is TRBJ2-1 and V is TRBV5-1; D is possibly TRBD1 (6 bases). Sequencing was performed on cultured PBMCs, taken from culture after CMV antigen stimulation. CDR3 DNA sequence: TGCGCCAGCAGCGGAACAGGGTATAATGAGCAGTTCTTC. It is translated as CASSGTGYNEQFF.